This T cell receptor (beta chain) was observed in a study of blood T cell repertoires in COVID-19. Whole-study context: Acute and convalescent COVID-19 samples came from the United States, Italy and Spain.

As handled by the study authors: Cell counts per sample came from amplifying reference gene primers. Some clones are missing from TCRdb's copy, which holds only in-frame ones; the method was immunoSEQ multiplex PCR. V, J and clone size were drawn from that table, and D and trimming were deduced from the DNA. The sample includes a few hundred thousand clones, around 87% of them seen just once. Grouping used clinical history reported by participants in a survey and questionnaire. In Cohort 3, a recovered donor had either two negative PCRs, clearance, or symptom resolution. V lost 3 bases, J lost 10 bases, and 5 bases stayed unmatched. The CDR3 contains 12 residues.

This sequence was found in a woman aged 45-65 years who had recovered from COVID-19. Source material: PBMCs or T cells enriched from blood (not recorded which). This chain links TRBV12-3 or TRBV12-4 with TRBJ1-1; 7 bases line up with TRBD1. The CDR3 nucleotides read TGTGCCAGCAGTTTCGGAGACAGGGTAGCTTTCTTT. Translation: CASSFGDRVAFF.